The rows below give T cell receptor beta chains drawn from one sample of a study of shared clonotypes between healthy human individuals. Sequenced by immunoSEQ multiplex PCR; TCRdb stores in-frame clones only, minus some. The table lists about 1.5 million clones, 95% to 99% of them singletons. The sample consisted of naive CD4+ T cells sorted from blood. The receptor set was obtained from a man under 40 in good health. CDR3s leave out the opening cysteine and the closing phenylalanine or tryptophan. The order of the fields is V gene, clone size, J gene, CDR3 protein. For some rows the clone size is stated as once, few or many, or as a class when expanded; others skip it.

>TRBV2|.|TRBJ1-2
ASRTGQARDYGYT
>TRBV28|once|TRBJ1-2
ASSSGGSYGYT
>TRBV10-3|.|TRBJ2-3
AISPPRSDTQY
>TRBV28|.|TRBJ2-3
ASSTVPRDTQY
>TRBV29-1|.|TRBJ2-1
SVVLMAGGRLGEQF
>TRBV5-6|once|TRBJ2-7
ASSLWAGAGREQY
>TRBV5-8|.|TRBJ2-7
ASSAPVGWRGDYEQY
>TRBV7-6|.|TRBJ2-1
ASSSGTSGTEQF
>TRBV5-1|.|TRBJ2-2
ASSSGLASGNTGELF
>TRBV19|.|TRBJ2-5
ASSGIRETQY
>TRBV7-9|once|TRBJ2-5
ASSNDREETQY
>TRBV6-5|.|TRBJ2-7
ASSFFPDRTYEQY
>TRBV25-1|.|TRBJ2-2
ASRIKNTGELF
>TRBV19|.|TRBJ2-3
ASSKGYGTDTQY
>TRBV18|.|TRBJ2-1
ASSRDTEQF
>TRBV19|.|TRBJ2-2
ASSINGGTGELF
>TRBV23-1|.|TRBJ2-5
ASLPRDRGQETQY
>TRBV7-2|once|TRBJ1-4
ASSLRSFFGTGRDEKLF
>TRBV27|.|TRBJ2-1
ASGAGVITYNEQF
>TRBV27|.|TRBJ1-5
ASSSRSGTLNQPQH
>TRBV7-9|.|TRBJ1-4
ASRTKEKLF
>TRBV6-6|.|TRBJ2-1
ASKVGAYNEQF
>TRBV7-9|.|TRBJ1-1
ASSLSATEAF
>TRBV7-8|.|TRBJ2-1
ASNPSGSLYEQF
>TRBV5-1|.|TRBJ2-7
ASSLAARVDYEQY
>TRBV11-3|once|TRBJ2-1
ASSLAGGFHNEQF
>TRBV18|.|TRBJ2-5
ASSSRMGFRETQY
>TRBV30|.|TRBJ2-4
AWSFTRPGPKNIQY
>TRBV19|.|TRBJ2-7
ASRPSGSYEQY
>TRBV2|.|TRBJ2-7
ASKGKFLSYEQY
>TRBV5-1|.|TRBJ2-1
ASSLAASSEQF
>TRBV27|.|TRBJ1-4
ASSPRAYNEKLF
>TRBV13|.|TRBJ2-3
ASTRRSADTQY
>TRBV28|.|TRBJ2-7
ASRVGHLGPYEQY
>TRBV29-1|.|TRBJ1-1
SAHVDLNTEAF
>TRBV25-1|.|TRBJ2-3
ASSQLRDTQY
>TRBV4-3|.|TRBJ2-2
ASSQEIVGELF
>TRBV5-6|.|TRBJ2-7
ASSQGSVWEQY
>TRBV10-3|.|TRBJ1-5
AISETQASNQPQH
>TRBV6-6|.|TRBJ2-2
ASSYVAGGPGGELF
>TRBV6-5|once|TRBJ1-4
ASSSDGLNEKLF
>TRBV9|.|TRBJ2-1
ASSVGSGTSYNEQF
>TRBV6-5|.|TRBJ2-4
ASSYPRPPREDIQY
>TRBV5-1|.|TRBJ1-4
ASSPTGTNEKLF
>TRBV9|.|TRBJ1-2
ASSVGQGWVGYT
>TRBV5-8|.|TRBJ2-2
ASSLSFRRPGELF
>TRBV2|.|TRBJ2-7
AGRGGTYEQY
>TRBV4-3|.|TRBJ2-7
ASSQGQGISEEQY
>TRBV27|.|TRBJ2-7
ASSREPFKPYEQY
>TRBV18|.|TRBJ1-5
ASSEDRVQPQH
>TRBV10-3|.|TRBJ2-7
AISEGQGDYEQY
>TRBV5-4|.|TRBJ2-1
ASSDLSGTGFYNEQF
>TRBV11-3|.|TRBJ2-2
ASSPRVAGELF
>TRBV28|once|TRBJ2-2
ASSFRQALGSGELF
>TRBV2|few|TRBJ2-5
ASSLEKETQY
>TRBV9|.|TRBJ2-5
ASGAGEGTQGAETQY
>TRBV9|.|TRBJ2-2
ASSVNALPNTGELF